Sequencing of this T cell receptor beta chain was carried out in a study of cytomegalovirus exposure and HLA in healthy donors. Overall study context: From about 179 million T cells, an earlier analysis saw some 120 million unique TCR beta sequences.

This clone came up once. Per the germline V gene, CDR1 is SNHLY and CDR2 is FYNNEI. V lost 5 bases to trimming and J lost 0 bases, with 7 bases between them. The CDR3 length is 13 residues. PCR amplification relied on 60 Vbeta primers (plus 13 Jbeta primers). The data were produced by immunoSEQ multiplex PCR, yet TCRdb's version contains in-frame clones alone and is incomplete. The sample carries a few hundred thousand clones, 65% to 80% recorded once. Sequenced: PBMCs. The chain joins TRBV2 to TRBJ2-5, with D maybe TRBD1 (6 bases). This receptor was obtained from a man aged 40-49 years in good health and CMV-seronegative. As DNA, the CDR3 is TGTGCCAGCAGTACAGGGAACCAAGAGACCCAGTACTTC. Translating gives CASSTGNQETQYF.